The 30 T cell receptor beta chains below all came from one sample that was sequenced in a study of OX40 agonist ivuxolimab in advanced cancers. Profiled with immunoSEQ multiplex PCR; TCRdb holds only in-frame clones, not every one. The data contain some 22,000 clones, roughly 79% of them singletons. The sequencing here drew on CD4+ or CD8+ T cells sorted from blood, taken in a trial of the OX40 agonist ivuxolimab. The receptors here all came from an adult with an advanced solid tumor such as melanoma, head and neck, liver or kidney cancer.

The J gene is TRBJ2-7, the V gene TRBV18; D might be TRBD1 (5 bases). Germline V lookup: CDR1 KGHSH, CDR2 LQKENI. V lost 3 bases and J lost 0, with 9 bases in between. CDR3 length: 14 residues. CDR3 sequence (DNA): TGTGCCAGCTCACCCTGGGGCCCCTCCTACGAGCAGTACTTC. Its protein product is CASSPWGPSYEQYF.

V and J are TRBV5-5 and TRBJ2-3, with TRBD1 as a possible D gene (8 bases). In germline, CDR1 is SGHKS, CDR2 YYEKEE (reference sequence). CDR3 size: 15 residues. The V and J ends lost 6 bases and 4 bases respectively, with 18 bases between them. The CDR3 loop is CASTKGQGGADTQYF. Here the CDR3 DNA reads TGTGCCAGCACCAAAGGACAGGGAGGGGCAGATACGCAGTATTTT.

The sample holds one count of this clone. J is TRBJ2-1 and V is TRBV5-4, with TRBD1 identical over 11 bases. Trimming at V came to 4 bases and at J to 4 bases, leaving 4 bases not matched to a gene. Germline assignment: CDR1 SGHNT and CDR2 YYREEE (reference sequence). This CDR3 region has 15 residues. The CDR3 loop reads CASSADRGPYNEQFF. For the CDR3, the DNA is TGTGCCAGCAGCGCGGACAGGGGGCCATACAATGAGCAGTTCTTC.

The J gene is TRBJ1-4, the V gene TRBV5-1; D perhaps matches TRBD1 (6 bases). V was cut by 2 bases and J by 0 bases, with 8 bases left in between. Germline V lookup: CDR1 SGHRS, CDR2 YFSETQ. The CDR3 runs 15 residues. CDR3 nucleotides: TGCGCCAGCAGCTTACAGGGTGCAACTAATGAAAAACTGTTTTTT. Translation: CASSLQGATNEKLFF.

The CDR3 loop is CASSRGAAKNIQYF. In nucleotides, the CDR3 is TGTGCCAGCAGCAGGGGTGCGGCCAAAAACATTCAGTACTTC. The rearrangement joins TRBV28 to TRBJ2-4; TRBD1 might be the D (6 bases). Germline lookup yields CDR1 MDHEN and CDR2 SYDVKM. V lost 6 bases and J lost 1, with 10 bases in between. The CDR3 spans 14 residues.

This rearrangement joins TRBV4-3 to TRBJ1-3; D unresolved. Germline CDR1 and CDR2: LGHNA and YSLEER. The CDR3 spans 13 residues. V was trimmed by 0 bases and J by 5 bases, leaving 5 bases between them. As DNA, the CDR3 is TGCGCCAGCAGCCAAGAATGGAGAAACACCATATATTTT. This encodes CASSQEWRNTIYF.

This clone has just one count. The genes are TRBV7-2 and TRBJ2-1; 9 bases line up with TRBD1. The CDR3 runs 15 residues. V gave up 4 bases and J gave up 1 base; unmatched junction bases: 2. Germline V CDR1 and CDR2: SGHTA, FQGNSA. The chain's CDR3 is CASSSGQGSYNEQFF. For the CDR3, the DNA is TGTGCCAGCAGCTCGGGACAGGGTTCCTACAATGAGCAGTTCTTC.

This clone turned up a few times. The CDR3 nucleotides are TGTGCCTGGAGTGTACTTCGAGAAAAACTGTTTTTT. Its protein product is CAWSVLREKLFF. The V and J genes are TRBV30 and TRBJ1-4; D gene unclear. V dropped 0 bases and J dropped 8 bases, with 7 bases sitting between them. The V gene's germline CDR1 is GTSNPN and CDR2 SVGIG (reference sequence). The CDR3 has 12 residues.

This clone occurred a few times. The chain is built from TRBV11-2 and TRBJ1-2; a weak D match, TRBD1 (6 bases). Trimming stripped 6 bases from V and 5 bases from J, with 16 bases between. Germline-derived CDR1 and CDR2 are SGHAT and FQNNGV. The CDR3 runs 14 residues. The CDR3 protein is CASRMTGPLYGYTF. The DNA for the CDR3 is TGTGCCAGCAGGATGACAGGACCACTTTATGGCTACACCTTC. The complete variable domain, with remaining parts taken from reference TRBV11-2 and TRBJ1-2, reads EAGVAQSPRYKIIEKRQSVAFWCNPISGHATLYWYQQILGQGPKLLIQFQNNGVVDDSQLPKDRFSAERLKGVDSTLKIQPAKLEDSAVYLCASRMTGPLYGYTFGSGTRLTVV.

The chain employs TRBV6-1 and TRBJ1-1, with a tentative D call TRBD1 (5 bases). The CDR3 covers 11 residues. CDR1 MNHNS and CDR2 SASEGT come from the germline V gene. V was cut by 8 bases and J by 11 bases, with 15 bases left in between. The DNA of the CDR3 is TGTGCCAGCGGGGAGTGGGACCGGGCTTTCTTT. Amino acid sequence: CASGEWDRAFF.

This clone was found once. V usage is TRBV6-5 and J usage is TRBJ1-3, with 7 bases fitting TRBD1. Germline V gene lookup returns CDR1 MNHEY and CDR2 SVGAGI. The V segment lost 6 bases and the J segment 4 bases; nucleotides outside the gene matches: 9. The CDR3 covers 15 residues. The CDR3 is CASRPFPGQGNTIYF. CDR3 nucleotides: TGTGCCAGCAGACCCTTTCCGGGACAGGGAAACACCATATATTTT.

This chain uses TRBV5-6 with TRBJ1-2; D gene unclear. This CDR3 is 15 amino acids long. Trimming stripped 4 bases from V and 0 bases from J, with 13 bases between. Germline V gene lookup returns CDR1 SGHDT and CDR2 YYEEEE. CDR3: CASSLLMAANYGYTF. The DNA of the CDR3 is TGTGCCAGCAGCCTTTTGATGGCCGCTAACTATGGCTACACCTTC.

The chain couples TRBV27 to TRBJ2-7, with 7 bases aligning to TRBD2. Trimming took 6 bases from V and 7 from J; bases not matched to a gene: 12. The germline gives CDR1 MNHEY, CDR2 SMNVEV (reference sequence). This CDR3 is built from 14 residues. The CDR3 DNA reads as TGTGCCAGCAGCAGATCTAGCGGCTGGGGTGAGCAGTACTTC. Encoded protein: CASSRSSGWGEQYF.

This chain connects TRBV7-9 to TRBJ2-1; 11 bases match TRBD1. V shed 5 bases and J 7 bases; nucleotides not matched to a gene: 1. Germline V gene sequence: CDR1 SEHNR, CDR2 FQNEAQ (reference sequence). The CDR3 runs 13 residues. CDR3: CASSRDRGNEQFF. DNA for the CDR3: TGTGCCAGCAGCAGGGACAGGGGGAATGAGCAGTTCTTC.

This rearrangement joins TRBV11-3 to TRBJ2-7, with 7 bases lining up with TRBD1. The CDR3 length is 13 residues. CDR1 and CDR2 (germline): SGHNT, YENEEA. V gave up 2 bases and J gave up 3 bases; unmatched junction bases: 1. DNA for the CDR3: TGTGCCAGCAGCTTACACAGGGGCTACGAGCAGTACTTC. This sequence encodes CASSLHRGYEQYF.

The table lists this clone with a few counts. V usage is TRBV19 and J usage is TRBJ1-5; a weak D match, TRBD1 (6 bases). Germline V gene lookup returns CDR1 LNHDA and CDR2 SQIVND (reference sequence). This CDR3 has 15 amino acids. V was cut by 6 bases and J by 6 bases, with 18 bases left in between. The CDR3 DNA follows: TGTGCCAGTAGCCCCGGGAGGGGGAAGGTTCAGCCCCAGCATTTT. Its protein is CASSPGRGKVQPQHF. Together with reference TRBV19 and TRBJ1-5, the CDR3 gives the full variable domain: DGGITQSPKYLFRKEGQNVTLSCEQNLNHDAMYWYRQDPGQGLRLIYYSQIVNDFQKGDIAEGYSVSREKKESFPLTVTSAQKNPTAFYLCASSPGRGKVQPQHFGDGTRLSIL.

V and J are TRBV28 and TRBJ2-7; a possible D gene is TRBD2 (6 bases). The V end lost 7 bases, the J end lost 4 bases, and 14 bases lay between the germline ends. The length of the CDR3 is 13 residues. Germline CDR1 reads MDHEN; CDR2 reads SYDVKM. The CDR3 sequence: CASMRPGGYEQYF. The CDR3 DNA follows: TGTGCCAGCATGAGGCCCGGGGGATACGAGCAGTACTTC.

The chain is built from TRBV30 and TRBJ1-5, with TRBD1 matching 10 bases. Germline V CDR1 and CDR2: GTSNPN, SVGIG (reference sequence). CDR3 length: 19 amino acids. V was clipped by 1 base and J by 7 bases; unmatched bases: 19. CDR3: CAWSDSGTGVLLGEQPQHF. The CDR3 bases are TGTGCCTGGAGTGATTCCGGGACAGGGGTCCTCCTGGGGGAACAGCCCCAGCATTTT.

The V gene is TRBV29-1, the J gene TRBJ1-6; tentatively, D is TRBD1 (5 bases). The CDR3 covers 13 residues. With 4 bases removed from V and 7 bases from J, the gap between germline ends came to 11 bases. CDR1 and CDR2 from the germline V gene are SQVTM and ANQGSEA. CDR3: CSVGSGRNSPLHF. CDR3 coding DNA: TGCAGCGTTGGTTCAGGGAGGAATTCACCCCTCCACTTT.

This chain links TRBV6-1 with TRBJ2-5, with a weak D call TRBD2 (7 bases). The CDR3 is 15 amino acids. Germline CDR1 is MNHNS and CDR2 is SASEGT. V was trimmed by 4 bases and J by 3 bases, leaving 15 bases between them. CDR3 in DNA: TGTGCCAGCAGTGGAGGGGGGGGACAAAAAGAGACCCAGTACTTC. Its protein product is CASSGGGGQKETQYF.

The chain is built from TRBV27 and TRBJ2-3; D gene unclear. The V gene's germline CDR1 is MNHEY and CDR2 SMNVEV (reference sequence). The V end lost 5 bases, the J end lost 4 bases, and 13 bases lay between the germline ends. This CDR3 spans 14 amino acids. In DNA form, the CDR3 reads TGTGCCAGCAGTCTACGGGCCACCCCAGATACGCAGTATTTT. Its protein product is CASSLRATPDTQYF.

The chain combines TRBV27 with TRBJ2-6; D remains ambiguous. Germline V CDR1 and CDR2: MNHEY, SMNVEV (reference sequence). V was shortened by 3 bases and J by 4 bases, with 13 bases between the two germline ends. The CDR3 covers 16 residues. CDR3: CASSFLQTTGANVLTF. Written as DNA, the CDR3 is TGTGCCAGCAGTTTCCTACAAACTACAGGGGCCAACGTCCTGACTTTC.

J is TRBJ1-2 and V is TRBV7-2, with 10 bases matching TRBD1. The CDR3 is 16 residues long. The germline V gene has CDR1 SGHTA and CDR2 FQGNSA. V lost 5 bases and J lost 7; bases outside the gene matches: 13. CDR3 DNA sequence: TGTGCCAGCAGCCTCAACCGGGACAGGGGCATGACTGGCTACACCTTC. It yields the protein CASSLNRDRGMTGYTF.

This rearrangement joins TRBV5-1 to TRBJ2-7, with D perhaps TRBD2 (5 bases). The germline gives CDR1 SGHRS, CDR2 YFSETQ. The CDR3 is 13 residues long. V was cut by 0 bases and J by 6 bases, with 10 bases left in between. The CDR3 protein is CASSLAHSAEQYF. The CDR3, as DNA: TGCGCCAGCAGCTTGGCCCATAGCGCCGAGCAGTACTTC.

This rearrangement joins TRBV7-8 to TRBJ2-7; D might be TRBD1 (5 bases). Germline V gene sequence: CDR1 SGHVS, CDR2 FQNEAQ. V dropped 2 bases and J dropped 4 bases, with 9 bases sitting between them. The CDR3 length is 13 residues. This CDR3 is CASSLTGLYEQYF. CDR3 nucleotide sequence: TGTGCCAGCAGCTTAACAGGCTTGTACGAGCAGTACTTC.

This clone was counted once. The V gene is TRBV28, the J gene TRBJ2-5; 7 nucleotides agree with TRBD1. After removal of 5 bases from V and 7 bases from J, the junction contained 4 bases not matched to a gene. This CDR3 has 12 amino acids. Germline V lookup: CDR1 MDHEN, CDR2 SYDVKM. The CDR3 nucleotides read TGTGCCAGCAGTCCGACAGGGAGGACCCAGTACTTC. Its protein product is CASSPTGRTQYF.

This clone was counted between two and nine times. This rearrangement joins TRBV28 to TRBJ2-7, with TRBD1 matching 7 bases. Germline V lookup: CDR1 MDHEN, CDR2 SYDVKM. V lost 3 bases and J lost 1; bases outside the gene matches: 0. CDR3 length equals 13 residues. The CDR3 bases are TGTGCCAGCAGTTTGGGACAGTCCTACGAGCAGTACTTC. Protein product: CASSLGQSYEQYF.

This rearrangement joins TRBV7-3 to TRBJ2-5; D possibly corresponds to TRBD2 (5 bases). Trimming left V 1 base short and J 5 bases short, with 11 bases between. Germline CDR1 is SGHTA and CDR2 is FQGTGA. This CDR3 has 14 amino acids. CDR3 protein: CASSLNPGLETQYF. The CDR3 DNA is TGTGCCAGCAGCTTAAACCCGGGATTGGAGACCCAGTACTTC. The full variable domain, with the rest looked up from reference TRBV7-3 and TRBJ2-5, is GAGVSQTPSNKVTEKGKYVELRCDPISGHTALYWYRQSLGQGPEFLIYFQGTGAADDSGLPNDRFFAVRPEGSVSTLKIQRTERGDSAVYLCASSLNPGLETQYFGPGTRLLVL.

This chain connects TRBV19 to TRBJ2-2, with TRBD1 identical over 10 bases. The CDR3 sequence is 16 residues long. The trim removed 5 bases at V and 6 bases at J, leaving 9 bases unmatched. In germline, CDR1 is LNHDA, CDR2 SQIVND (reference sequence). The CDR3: CASSPLRQGAPGELFF. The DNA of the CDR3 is TGTGCCAGTAGTCCCCTCAGACAGGGGGCACCCGGGGAGCTGTTTTTT.

CDR3: CASSVREGYEQYF. The CDR3 DNA sequence: TGTGCCAGCAGTGTGAGGGAGGGTTACGAGCAGTACTTC. The chain uses TRBV2 and TRBJ2-7, with 7 bases aligning to TRBD2. Per the germline V gene, CDR1 is SNHLY and CDR2 is FYNNEI. This CDR3 region has 13 residues. Trimming took 4 bases from V and 4 from J; bases not matched to a gene: 4. Variable domain in full (rest from reference TRBV2 and TRBJ2-7): EPEVTQTPSHQVTQMGQEVILRCVPISNHLYFYWYRQILGQKVEFLVSFYNNEISEKSEIFDDQFSVERPDGSNFTLKIRSTKLEDSAMYFCASSVREGYEQYFGPGTRLTVT.